The sequence of this T cell receptor (beta chain) was determined in a study of CD4 T cells in relation to SARS-CoV-2 and coronaviruses. Looking at the study overall: PBMCs were cultured with antigen for roughly 9 days before TCR beta sequencing. Crossreactive spike epitopes shared across donors were mapped to their HLA restriction. Points from the study as a whole: Samples before the pandemic and after infection were not matched within any donor.

In germline, CDR1 is SGHTA, CDR2 FQGNSA. Trimming took 8 bases from V and 4 from J; bases not matched to a gene: 1. CDR3 length: 11 residues. Using immunoSEQ multiplex PCR, the repertoire was profiled, and TCRdb retains in-frame clones only, with some absent. The sample gives some 30,000 clones, 70% to 80% of which show up once; roughly 15% is in the top ten. Points on this clone: The antigen is unknown.

The unexposed donors gave CD4+ T cells in about 2010-2019, prior to COVID-19. CD4+ T cells were isolated from the cells after roughly 11 days of culture. Unexposed-donor CD4+ T cells were probed with SARS-CoV-2 S/N and four cold-coronavirus spikes, cells permitting. The sequence came from a human donor in good health. This chain connects TRBV7-2 to TRBJ2-5; 7 nucleotides match TRBD2. The specimen was CD4+ T cells from PBMCs, cultured in vitro. The CDR3 DNA is TGTGCCAGCGGCGGGGGAGAGACCCAGTACTTC. Translated: CASGGGETQYF.